These 6 T cell receptor beta chains were all obtained from the same sample, sequenced in a study of control samples from healthy donors and cancer patients. Here immunoSEQ multiplex PCR was the method, and the copy in TCRdb shows in-frame clones only, minus some. Of some 150,000 clones listed, 85% to 95% are singletons. The sequenced sample consisted of PBMCs. Every receptor here comes from a man aged 60 to 75 with colorectal cancer.

A single count supports this clone. This chain connects TRBV24-1 to TRBJ1-2, with TRBD1 as a possible D gene (5 bases). The ends were cut back, 7 bases at V and 7 bases at J, with 18 bases in the middle. The CDR3 consists of 14 residues. Germline-derived CDR1 and CDR2 are KGHDR and SFDVKD. DNA of the CDR3: TGTGCCACCAGCCGGGGGGGGACGTCGTCTGGCTACACCTTC. Translating it yields CATSRGGTSSGYTF.

The rearrangement joins TRBV27 to TRBJ2-6, with 12 bases fitting TRBD1. After removal of 5 bases from V and 4 bases from J, the junction contained 6 bases not matched to a gene. CDR1 and CDR2 from the germline V gene are MNHEY and SMNVEV (reference sequence). The CDR3 has 17 residues. The CDR3 region has the DNA TGTGCCAGCAGTCCGGGACAGGGGGCGCCGGGGGCCAACGTCCTGACTTTC. It codes for CASSPGQGAPGANVLTF.

The V gene is TRBV3-1 (or the pseudogene TRBV3-2), the J gene TRBJ1-1; D is unresolved. Germline CDR1 LGHDT, CDR2 YNNKEL (reference sequence). This CDR3 has 14 amino acids. V lost 5 bases and J 2 bases, leaving 12 bases between the germline ends. In DNA form, the CDR3 reads TGTGCCAGCAGCGGCAGTAGAGGCAACACTGAAGCTTTCTTT. This codes for CASSGSRGNTEAFF.

V is TRBV10-1 and J is TRBJ1-1; D perhaps matches TRBD1 (5 bases). Germline-derived CDR1 and CDR2 are WNHNN and SYGVQD (reference sequence). This CDR3 is 16 amino acids long. Trimming stripped 0 bases from V and 5 bases from J, with 16 bases between. The CDR3 sequence is CASSESRTFLGTEAFF. The DNA for the CDR3 is TGCGCCAGCAGTGAGTCCCGGACATTTCTGGGGACTGAAGCTTTCTTT.

The chain couples TRBV6-2 or TRBV6-3 to TRBJ1-3, with D tentatively TRBD1 (5 bases). Per germline, CDR1 MNHEY and CDR2 SVGEGT. Trimming left V 6 bases short and J 4 bases short, with 19 bases between. This CDR3 region has 16 residues. CDR3 sequence (DNA): TGTGCCAGCAGCCCTCTCCCGGACATCCGAGGAAACACCATATATTTT. Translated, it gives CASSPLPDIRGNTIYF.

V gene TRBV5-1 combines with J gene TRBJ2-2; 7 bases map to TRBD2. V was pared by 4 bases and J by 6 bases, with 6 bases of the junction left unmatched. Germline V gene data show CDR1 as SGHRS and CDR2 as YFSETQ. The CDR3 loop spans 14 amino acids. CDR3 amino acids: CASSRTSSSGELFF. CDR3 nucleotides: TGCGCCAGCAGCCGGACTAGTAGCTCCGGGGAGCTGTTTTTT.